This record concerns one T cell receptor (beta chain) sequence. Its cognate antigen is unknown. The data stem from a study of a mutant IDH1 vaccine in newly diagnosed glioma. About the study: Administration of eight vaccinations to patients took place in weeks 1, 3, 5, 7, 11, 15, 19, 23. Treated patients comprised about 60% males and around 40% females, mean age approximately 42 years. The initiation of vaccination occurred 4-6 weeks after radiotherapy alone, or with temozolomide cycles.

Measured with immunoSEQ multiplex PCR; TCRdb has only the in-frame clones, and not every one. The table includes 70,000 to 95,000 clones, around 83% detected once. The time point: week 23, last vaccination. Doses comprised 300 ug of mutant IDH1 20-mer peptide each, plus topical imiquimod. Trimming cost V 5 bases and J 0 bases, with 8 bases left between them. Germline CDR1 is MDHEN and CDR2 is SYDVKM. This CDR3 spans 14 amino acids. J is TRBJ1-3 and V is TRBV28; maybe TRBD1 (6 bases). The source material was PBMCs, sampled from a glioma patient whose treatment included an IDH1 peptide vaccine. The receptor's source is a woman in her 50s with glioma. CDR3 amino acids: CASSRDTSGNTIYF. The CDR3 region has the DNA TGTGCCAGCAGTCGGGACACCTCTGGAAACACCATATATTTT.